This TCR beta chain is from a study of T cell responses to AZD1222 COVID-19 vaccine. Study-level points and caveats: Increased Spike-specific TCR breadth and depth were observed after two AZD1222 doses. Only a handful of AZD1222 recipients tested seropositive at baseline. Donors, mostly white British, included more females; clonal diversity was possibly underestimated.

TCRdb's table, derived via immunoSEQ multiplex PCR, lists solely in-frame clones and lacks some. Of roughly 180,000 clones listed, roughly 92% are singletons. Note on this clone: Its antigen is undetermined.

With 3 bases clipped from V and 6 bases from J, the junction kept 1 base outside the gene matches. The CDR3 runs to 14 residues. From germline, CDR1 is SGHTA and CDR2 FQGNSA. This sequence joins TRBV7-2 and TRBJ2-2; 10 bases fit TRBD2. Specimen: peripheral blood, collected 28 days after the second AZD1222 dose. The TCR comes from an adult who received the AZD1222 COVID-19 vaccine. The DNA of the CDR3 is TGTGCCAGCAGCTTTCTAGCGGGAGCCGGGGAGCTGTTTTTT. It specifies CASSFLAGAGELFF.